Below are 8 T cell receptor beta chains sequenced from a single sample in a study of shared clonotypes between healthy human individuals. Assay used: immunoSEQ multiplex PCR; TCRdb lists only in-frame clones, some missing. This sample has under 1,100,000 clones; about 77% occur once, and the top ten carry approximately 1.5%. What was sequenced was memory CD4+ T cells sorted from blood. Sample subset: CD45RA-negative fraction. These receptor sequences come from a man younger than 30 in good health.

The rearrangement joins TRBV18 to TRBJ1-2; D is ambiguous. The CDR3 runs 14 residues. Germline assignment: CDR1 KGHSH and CDR2 LQKENI. V was shortened by 2 bases and J by 8 bases, with 15 bases between the two germline ends. The CDR3 loop reads CASSPMEESFGYTF. CDR3 coding DNA: TGTGCCAGCTCACCAATGGAAGAATCCTTCGGCTACACCTTC.

The chain uses TRBV18 and TRBJ1-6; maybe TRBD1 (6 bases). The CDR3 has 16 residues. In germline, CDR1 is KGHSH, CDR2 LQKENI. The V and J ends lost 4 bases and 7 bases respectively, with 17 bases between them. As DNA, the CDR3 is TGTGCCAGCTCACACAATGGACATGGGGGCAATTCACCCCTCCACTTT. Its translation: CASSHNGHGGNSPLHF.

This clone showed up just a few times. The V and J genes are TRBV7-2 and TRBJ2-2; D is unclear. Germline lookup yields CDR1 SGHTA and CDR2 FQGNSA. The CDR3 totals 16 residues. V was shortened by 2 bases and J by 1 base, with 11 bases between the two germline ends. CDR3 sequence: CASSLSFPRNTGELFF. The CDR3 DNA reads TGTGCCAGCAGCTTATCTTTCCCACGGAACACCGGGGAGCTGTTTTTT.

The chain combines TRBV5-1 with TRBJ1-1; no definite D call. V lost 1 base and J 3 bases, leaving 19 bases between the germline ends. This CDR3 spans 17 amino acids. Germline V gene lookup returns CDR1 SGHRS and CDR2 YFSETQ. The CDR3 reads CASSLRVSGLGDTEAFF. DNA of the CDR3: TGCGCCAGCAGCTTGAGGGTCTCCGGTTTGGGTGACACTGAAGCTTTCTTT.

The chain has TRBV18 and TRBJ2-5; D unclear. The V gene lost 3 bases and the J gene lost 1 base, with 12 bases spanning the gap. Per the germline V gene, CDR1 is KGHSH and CDR2 is LQKENI. The CDR3 loop spans 15 amino acids. CDR3 nucleotide sequence: TGTGCCAGCTCACCGGCGGCTAGGCCCCAAGAGACCCAGTACTTC. Translation gives CASSPAARPQETQYF.

This chain links TRBV5-1 with TRBJ2-2, with 8 positions matching TRBD1. The V gene's germline CDR1 is SGHRS and CDR2 YFSETQ. The junction had 10 bases not matched to a gene; V was cut back by 2 bases and J by 4 bases. The CDR3 contains 17 residues. The CDR3 reads CASSLRAGQGSTGELFF. CDR3 sequence (DNA): TGCGCCAGCAGCTTACGGGCTGGACAGGGTTCCACCGGGGAGCTGTTTTTT.

This chain joins TRBV19 and TRBJ1-4; 9 nucleotides line up with TRBD1. This CDR3 contains 14 residues. The junction had 6 bases not matched to a gene; V was cut back by 6 bases and J by 7 bases. In germline, CDR1 is LNHDA, CDR2 SQIVND (reference sequence). The CDR3 reads CASSPDRGFEKLFF. For the CDR3, the DNA is TGTGCCAGTAGCCCGGACAGGGGTTTTGAAAAACTGTTTTTT.

The J gene is TRBJ2-1, the V gene TRBV19, with D unclear. V lost 4 bases and J 2 bases, leaving 9 bases between the germline ends. Germline lookup yields CDR1 LNHDA and CDR2 SQIVND (reference sequence). The CDR3 is made up of 14 amino acids. CDR3 loop: CASSSSPPYNEQFF. CDR3 in DNA: TGTGCCAGTAGTAGCAGTCCCCCCTACAATGAGCAGTTCTTC.